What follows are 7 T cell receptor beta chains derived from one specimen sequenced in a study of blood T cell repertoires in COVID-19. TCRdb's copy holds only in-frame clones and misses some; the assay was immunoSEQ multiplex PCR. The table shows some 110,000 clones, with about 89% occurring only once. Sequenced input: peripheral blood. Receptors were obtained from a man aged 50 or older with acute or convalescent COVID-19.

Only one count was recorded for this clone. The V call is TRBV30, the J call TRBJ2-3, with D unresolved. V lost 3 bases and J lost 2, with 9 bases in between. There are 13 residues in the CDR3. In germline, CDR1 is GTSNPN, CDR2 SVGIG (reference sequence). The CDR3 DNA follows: TGTGCCTGGAGCCCGGCGGACACAGATACGCAGTATTTT. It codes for CAWSPADTDTQYF.

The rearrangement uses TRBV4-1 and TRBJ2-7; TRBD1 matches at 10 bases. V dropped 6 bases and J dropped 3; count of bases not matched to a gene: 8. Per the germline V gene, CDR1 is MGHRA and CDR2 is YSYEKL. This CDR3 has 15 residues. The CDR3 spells CASSRGGTGVYEQYF. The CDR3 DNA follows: TGCGCCAGCAGTCGAGGGGGGACAGGGGTCTACGAGCAGTACTTC.

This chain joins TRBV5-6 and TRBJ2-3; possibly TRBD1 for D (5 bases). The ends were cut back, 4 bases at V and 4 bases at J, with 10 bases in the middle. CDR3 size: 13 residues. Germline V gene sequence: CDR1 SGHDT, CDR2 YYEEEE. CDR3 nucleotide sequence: TGTGCCAGCAGCGTACCACAGGCAGATACGCAGTATTTT. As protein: CASSVPQADTQYF.

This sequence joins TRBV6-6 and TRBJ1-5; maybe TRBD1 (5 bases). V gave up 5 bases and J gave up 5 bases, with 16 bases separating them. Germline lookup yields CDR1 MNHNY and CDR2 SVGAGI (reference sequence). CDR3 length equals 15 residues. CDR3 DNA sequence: TGTGCCAGCAGTACCACTCAGGGAGGCGATCAGCCCCAGCATTTT. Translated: CASSTTQGGDQPQHF.

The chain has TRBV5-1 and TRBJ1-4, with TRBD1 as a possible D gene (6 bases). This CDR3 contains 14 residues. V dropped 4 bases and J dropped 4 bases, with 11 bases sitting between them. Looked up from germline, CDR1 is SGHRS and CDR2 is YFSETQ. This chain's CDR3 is CASSVQGSNEKLFF. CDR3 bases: TGCGCCAGCAGCGTACAGGGTAGTAATGAAAAACTGTTTTTT.

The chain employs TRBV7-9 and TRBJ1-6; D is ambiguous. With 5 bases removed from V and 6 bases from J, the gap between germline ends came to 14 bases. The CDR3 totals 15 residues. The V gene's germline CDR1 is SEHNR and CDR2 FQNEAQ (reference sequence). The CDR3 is CASSILDIFNSPLHF. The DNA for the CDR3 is TGTGCCAGCAGCATACTCGACATTTTTAATTCACCCCTCCACTTT.

The CDR3 DNA follows: TGTGCCAGCAGTCCCAGCCAAGAGACCCAGTACTTC. It codes for CASSPSQETQYF. V usage is TRBV28 and J usage is TRBJ2-5; D gene uncertain. The CDR3 contains 12 residues. Germline CDR1 is MDHEN and CDR2 is SYDVKM. The V end was cut by 5 bases, the J end by 1 base, with 5 bases between.